One and the same sample provided the 22 T cell receptor beta chains below, sequenced in a study of T cells in pancreatic ductal adenocarcinoma. No neoadjuvant therapy was given to the selected pancreatic ductal adenocarcinoma patients before their surgery. Produced via immunoSEQ multiplex PCR; TCRdb's table is partial and in-frame only. The sample records roughly 100,000 clones, about 95% being singletons. The sequencing input was PBMCs. The receptor set was obtained from a human donor with pancreatic ductal adenocarcinoma.

The V gene is TRBV19, the J gene TRBJ2-4; 7 bases fit TRBD2. Germline trimming cut 3 bases from V and 5 bases from J; bases unmatched to any gene: 4. The germline V gene has CDR1 LNHDA and CDR2 SQIVND (reference sequence). The CDR3 length is 14 residues. The CDR3 protein is CASSIAGRENIQYF. Written as DNA, the CDR3 is TGTGCCAGTAGTATTGCGGGGAGGGAAAACATTCAGTACTTC. The full variable domain, with the rest looked up from reference TRBV19 and TRBJ2-4, is DGGITQSPKYLFRKEGQNVTLSCEQNLNHDAMYWYRQDPGQGLRLIYYSQIVNDFQKGDIAEGYSVSREKKESFPLTVTSAQKNPTAFYLCASSIAGRENIQYFGAGTRLSVL.

The V call is TRBV5-1, the J call TRBJ2-3, with D perhaps TRBD2 (6 bases). This CDR3 has 15 amino acids. The V gene's germline CDR1 is SGHRS and CDR2 YFSETQ. V dropped 4 bases and J dropped 6 bases, with 18 bases sitting between them. The CDR3 region is CASSPRDSRMDTQYF. For the CDR3, the DNA is TGCGCCAGCAGCCCCCGGGACTCGCGAATGGATACGCAGTATTTT.

The genes are TRBV18 and TRBJ2-3; D remains ambiguous. Germline CDR1 reads KGHSH; CDR2 reads LQKENI. The ends were cut back, 6 bases at V and 4 bases at J, with 14 bases in the middle. CDR3 length: 14 residues. The CDR3 nucleotides read TGTGCCAGCTCGGCGCGCCCGAGCGCAGATACGCAGTATTTT. Encoded protein: CASSARPSADTQYF.

The chain carries TRBV6-6 and TRBJ1-5; 7 bases agree with TRBD1. This CDR3 spans 15 amino acids. Germline V gives CDR1 MNHNY, CDR2 SVGAGI (reference sequence). The V and J ends lost 0 bases and 5 bases, in that order; junction bases with no gene match: 4. The chain's CDR3 is CASSYSGQGDQPQHF. The CDR3, as DNA: TGTGCCAGCAGTTACTCAGGGCAGGGGGATCAGCCCCAGCATTTT.

Only a few counts were recorded for this clone. The rearrangement links TRBV6-5 to TRBJ1-2; 7 nucleotides agree with TRBD1. This CDR3 contains 14 residues. V dropped 4 bases and J dropped 4; count of bases not matched to a gene: 6. The germline V gene has CDR1 MNHEY and CDR2 SVGAGI. The CDR3: CASSSTGMSYGYTF. The CDR3 DNA follows: TGTGCCAGCAGTTCGACAGGGATGAGCTATGGCTACACCTTC.

V usage is TRBV29-1 and J usage is TRBJ1-1; D gene ambiguous. The length of the CDR3 is 14 residues. Germline lookup yields CDR1 SQVTM and CDR2 ANQGSEA. V lost 4 bases and J lost 3, with 15 bases in between. CDR3 in amino acids: CSVGMLVGDTEAFF. In DNA form, the CDR3 reads TGCAGCGTTGGGATGTTGGTCGGGGACACTGAAGCTTTCTTT.

The chain couples TRBV6-5 to TRBJ2-1; D may be TRBD2 (5 bases). The CDR3 is 11 residues long. The V end was cut by 7 bases, the J end by 7 bases, with 8 bases between. Germline V gene data show CDR1 as MNHEY and CDR2 as SVGAGI. This chain's CDR3 is CASKLVNEQFF. The CDR3 DNA sequence: TGTGCCAGCAAACTAGTAAATGAGCAGTTCTTC.

The chain combines TRBV4-2 with TRBJ2-1, with 10 bases fitting TRBD1. The length of the CDR3 is 15 residues. Trimming at V came to 4 bases and at J to 5 bases, leaving 5 bases not matched to a gene. The V gene's germline CDR1 is LGHNA and CDR2 YNFKEQ. DNA of the CDR3: TGTGCCAGCAGCCCGAGGGGGACAGGGGACAATGAGCAGTTCTTC. Translation: CASSPRGTGDNEQFF.

V and J are TRBV18 and TRBJ2-1; D is perhaps TRBD2 (6 bases). V dropped 3 bases and J dropped 5 bases, with 14 bases sitting between them. The germline V gene encodes CDR1 KGHSH and CDR2 LQKENI. The CDR3 sequence is 15 residues long. The CDR3 DNA reads TGTGCCAGCTCACCGAGCGGAGGGACCCACAATGAGCAGTTCTTC. This gives the protein CASSPSGGTHNEQFF.

The chain recombines TRBV12-5 with TRBJ2-1, with TRBD1 matching 7 bases. In germline, CDR1 is LGHNT, CDR2 FRNRAP. V shed 4 bases, J shed 6 bases, and the junction held 3 bases outside the gene matches. There are 13 residues in the CDR3. Written as DNA, the CDR3 is TGTGCTAGTGGTTCCCAGGGGGTCAATGAGCAGTTCTTC. Translation gives CASGSQGVNEQFF.

The chain joins TRBV4-3 to TRBJ1-4; a weak D match, TRBD1 (5 bases). This CDR3 spans 13 amino acids. Germline-derived CDR1 and CDR2 are LGHNA and YSLEER. The V end lost 4 bases, the J end lost 8 bases, and 11 bases lay between the germline ends. As DNA, the CDR3 is TGCGCCAGCAGCCCAACGCGGACAGAAAAACTGTTTTTT. Translating it yields CASSPTRTEKLFF.

The chain is built from TRBV28 and TRBJ2-1; D unclear. The germline V gene encodes CDR1 MDHEN and CDR2 SYDVKM. The CDR3 covers 11 residues. V dropped 1 base and J dropped 10 bases, with 5 bases sitting between them. The DNA for the CDR3 is TGTGCCAGCAGTTTATTCCTGGAGCAGTTCTTC. This codes for CASSLFLEQFF.

This clone has just one count. The V call is TRBV11-2, the J call TRBJ2-7; TRBD2 aligns across 13 bases. V gave up 7 bases and J gave up 3 bases; unmatched junction bases: 3. Germline-derived CDR1 and CDR2 are SGHAT and FQNNGV. This CDR3 spans 14 amino acids. CDR3 in DNA: TGTGCCAGCACGGGACTAGCGGGACTCTACGAGCAGTACTTC. It encodes CASTGLAGLYEQYF.

The V and J genes are TRBV29-1 and TRBJ2-7; 11 nucleotides line up with TRBD2. The CDR3 runs 13 residues. After removal of 6 bases from V and 4 bases from J, the junction contained 5 bases not matched to a gene. Germline V lookup: CDR1 SQVTM, CDR2 ANQGSEA. CDR3 nucleotide sequence: TGCAGCGTGATGACTAGCGGGATATACGAGCAGTACTTC. It codes for CSVMTSGIYEQYF.

The J gene is TRBJ2-7, the V gene TRBV28; 7 bases match TRBD1. This CDR3 comprises 15 residues. Germline loops: CDR1 MDHEN, CDR2 SYDVKM. Germline trimming cut 5 bases from V and 1 base from J; bases unmatched to any gene: 8. The CDR3 loop is CASSRAGTVSYEQYF. The CDR3 coding sequence is TGTGCCAGCAGTAGAGCCGGGACAGTTTCCTACGAGCAGTACTTC.

The J gene is TRBJ2-3, the V gene TRBV16; TRBD1 agrees at 10 bases. Germline CDR1 is KGHSY and CDR2 is FQNENV. CDR3 size: 15 residues. V trimming: 4 bases; J trimming: 8 bases; junction bases outside the gene matches: 9. The CDR3 nucleotides are TGTGCCAGCAGCCTCGAGGGACAGGGGTCAGCTACGCAGTATTTT. Amino acids: CASSLEGQGSATQYF.

The chain links TRBV9 to TRBJ1-1; D is possibly TRBD1 (6 bases). Germline V lookup: CDR1 SGDLS, CDR2 YYNGEE. CDR3 length equals 14 residues. Deletions cut 2 bases from V and 5 bases from J, with 13 bases between. This CDR3 is CASSVVGAETEAFF. The CDR3, as DNA: TGTGCCAGCAGCGTTGTGGGGGCGGAGACTGAAGCTTTCTTT.

This chain connects TRBV5-6 to TRBJ2-6, with TRBD1 as a possible D gene (5 bases). The germline V and J ends were trimmed by 2 bases and 0 bases, with 15 bases remaining between them. The CDR3 totals 18 residues. Per the germline V gene, CDR1 is SGHDT and CDR2 is YYEEEE. The CDR3 loop is CASSFGATFISGANVLTF. In DNA, the CDR3 is TGTGCCAGCAGCTTTGGGGCAACTTTTATCTCTGGGGCCAACGTCCTGACTTTC.

This rearrangement joins TRBV30 to TRBJ1-2, with TRBD1 matching 8 bases. The V gene's germline CDR1 is GTSNPN and CDR2 SVGIG (reference sequence). The CDR3 has 12 amino acids. J gave up 7 bases and V 3 bases, and 4 bases lay outside the gene matches. The CDR3 is CAWSEGQVGYTF. CDR3 DNA sequence: TGTGCCTGGAGCGAGGGACAGGTTGGCTACACCTTC.

This clone showed up just once. The chain recombines TRBV19 with TRBJ2-7; 7 bases agree with TRBD1. Unmatched junction bases numbered 5, after V lost 1 base and J lost 2 bases. From germline, CDR1 is LNHDA and CDR2 SQIVND (reference sequence). The CDR3 consists of 15 residues. The CDR3 DNA is TGTGCCAGTAGTATAGGGGGACAGTACCCCTACGAGCAGTACTTC. It encodes CASSIGGQYPYEQYF. The whole variable domain, remainder taken from reference TRBV19 and TRBJ2-7, is DGGITQSPKYLFRKEGQNVTLSCEQNLNHDAMYWYRQDPGQGLRLIYYSQIVNDFQKGDIAEGYSVSREKKESFPLTVTSAQKNPTAFYLCASSIGGQYPYEQYFGPGTRLTVT.

In its sample, this clone was seen a few times. The chain recombines TRBV7-8 with TRBJ1-5; D call uncertain. Trimming pared 1 base from V and 15 bases from J, leaving 16 bases between. This CDR3 spans 13 amino acids. Germline CDR1 SGHVS, CDR2 FQNEAQ. The chain's CDR3 is CASSLGAASWTHF. The CDR3 nucleotides read TGTGCCAGCAGCTTAGGAGCGGCAAGCTGGACGCATTTT. The variable domain in full, with the rest retrieved from reference TRBV7-8 and TRBJ1-5, is GAGVSQSPRYKVAKRGQDVALRCDPISGHVSLFWYQQALGQGPEFLTYFQNEAQLDKSGLPSDRFFAERPEGSVSTLKIQRTQQEDSAVYLCASSLGAASWTHFGDGTRLSIL.

In DNA form, the CDR3 reads TGTGCCAGCAGCCAAGGACAGGGGCTCGTCTACGAGCAGTACTTC. Protein sequence: CASSQGQGLVYEQYF. The rearrangement joins TRBV14 to TRBJ2-7, with 8 bases aligning to TRBD1. This CDR3 spans 15 amino acids. Losses at the gene ends were 1 base for V and 3 bases for J; bases not matched to a gene: 5. The germline CDR1 and CDR2 sequences are SGHDN and FVKESK.